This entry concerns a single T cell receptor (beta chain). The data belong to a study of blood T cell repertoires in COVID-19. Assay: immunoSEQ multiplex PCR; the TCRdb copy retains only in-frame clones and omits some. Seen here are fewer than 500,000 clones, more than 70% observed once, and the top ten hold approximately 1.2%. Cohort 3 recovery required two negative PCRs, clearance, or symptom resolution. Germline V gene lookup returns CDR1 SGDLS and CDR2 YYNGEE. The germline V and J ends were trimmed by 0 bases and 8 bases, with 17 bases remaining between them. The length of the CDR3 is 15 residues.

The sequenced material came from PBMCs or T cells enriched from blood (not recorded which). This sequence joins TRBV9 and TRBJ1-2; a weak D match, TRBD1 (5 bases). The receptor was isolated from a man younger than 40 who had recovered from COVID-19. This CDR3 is CASSVARDPLGGYTF. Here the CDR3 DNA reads TGTGCCAGCAGCGTAGCCAGGGATCCCCTCGGAGGCTACACCTTC.